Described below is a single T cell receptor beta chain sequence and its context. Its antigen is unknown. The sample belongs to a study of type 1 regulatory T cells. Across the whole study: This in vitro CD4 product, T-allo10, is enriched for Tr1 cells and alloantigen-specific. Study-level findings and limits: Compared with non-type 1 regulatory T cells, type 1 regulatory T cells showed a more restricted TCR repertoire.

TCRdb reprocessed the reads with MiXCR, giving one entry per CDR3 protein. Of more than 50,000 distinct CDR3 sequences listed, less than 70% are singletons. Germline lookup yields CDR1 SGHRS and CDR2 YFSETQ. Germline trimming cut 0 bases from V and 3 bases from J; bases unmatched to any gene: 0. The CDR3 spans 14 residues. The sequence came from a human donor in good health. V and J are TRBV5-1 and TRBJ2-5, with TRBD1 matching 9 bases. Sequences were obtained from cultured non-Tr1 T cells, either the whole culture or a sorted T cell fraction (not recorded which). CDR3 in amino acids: CASSLGDREETQYF. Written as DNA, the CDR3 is TGCGCCAGCAGCTTGGGGGACAGGGAAGAGACCCAGTACTTC.